This entry describes one T cell receptor (beta chain). Its antigen is not known. Upon completion of more than eight days in culture, CD4+ T cells were isolated. This individual contracted SARS-CoV-2 between March and December 2020, as verified by PCR. It was two doses of either the BNT162b2 or mRNA-1273 vaccine that participants received. On day 3 and again on day 7, half the medium was replaced with IL-2 medium. This sample is part of a study of vaccination effects on CD4 cells after COVID-19. The data were produced by immunoSEQ multiplex PCR, yet TCRdb's version contains in-frame clones alone and is incomplete. The table lists some 50,000 clones, about four fifths of them singletons, with around 5% in the top ten. CDR1 and CDR2 (germline): SGHNT, YYREEE (reference sequence). Trimming took 9 bases from V and 0 from J; bases not matched to a gene: 10. This CDR3 has 15 amino acids.

The chain couples TRBV5-4 to TRBJ2-3; 7 nucleotides align to TRBD2. The sequencing used CD4+ T cells from PBMCs cultured without peptide, collected after COVID-19 vaccination. The receptor was derived from a human donor who had a prior SARS-CoV-2 infection. CDR3 nucleotide sequence: TGTGCCACAAAAAGCGGGATCACTAGCACAGATACGCAGTATTTT. Protein sequence: CATKSGITSTDTQYF.